Below are 22 T cell receptor beta chains sequenced from a single sample in a study of cytomegalovirus exposure and HLA in healthy donors. Primers for the PCR totalled 60 Vbeta and 13 Jbeta. The assay was immunoSEQ multiplex PCR, and TCRdb's table has in-frame clones only and misses some. This sample has fewer than 250,000 clones, with about 80% found just once. What was sequenced was PBMCs. The receptor set was obtained from a man aged 35 to 55 in good health and CMV-seropositive.

The chain couples TRBV28 to TRBJ2-1, with D perhaps TRBD2 (5 bases). The CDR3 extends over 15 amino acids. V lost 5 bases and J 1 base, leaving 12 bases between the germline ends. In germline, CDR1 is MDHEN, CDR2 SYDVKM. DNA for the CDR3: TGTGCCAGCAGTCTCCGCGGGCTGTCCTACAATGAGCAGTTCTTC. It is translated as CASSLRGLSYNEQFF.

V gene TRBV2 combines with J gene TRBJ1-5; no clear D. The V and J ends lost 7 bases and 0 bases respectively, with 13 bases between them. This CDR3 has 15 amino acids. Germline CDR1 and CDR2: SNHLY and FYNNEI. The DNA for the CDR3 is TGTGCCAGCACAAGTTCGAGCGTTAGCAATCAGCCCCAGCATTTT. This codes for CASTSSSVSNQPQHF.

The chain links TRBV27 to TRBJ1-1; D gene ambiguous. The CDR3 runs to 14 residues. Germline V gene lookup returns CDR1 MNHEY and CDR2 SMNVEV (reference sequence). V was cut by 3 bases and J by 1 base, with 9 bases left in between. As DNA, the CDR3 is TGTGCCAGCAGTTTTGGGCGGGAGAACACTGAAGCTTTCTTT. As protein: CASSFGRENTEAFF.

This clone was found a few times. This chain uses TRBV6-1 with TRBJ2-7; D is perhaps TRBD1 (5 bases). This CDR3 comprises 16 residues. CDR1 and CDR2 (germline): MNHNS, SASEGT. V gave up 4 bases and J gave up 3 bases, with 19 bases separating them. The CDR3 is CASSAHLWGPHYEQYF. The DNA for the CDR3 is TGTGCCAGCAGTGCCCATTTATGGGGCCCTCACTACGAGCAGTACTTC.

The chain links TRBV5-8 to TRBJ1-5, with 9 bases matching TRBD1. The CDR3 has 15 residues. V lost 0 bases to trimming and J lost 6 bases; unmatched junction nucleotides: 4. Germline loops: CDR1 SGHTS, CDR2 YDEGEE. The CDR3 nucleotides are TGTGCCAGCAGCTTGGGGGACAGGGCGGGTCAGCCCCAGCATTTT. It is translated as CASSLGDRAGQPQHF.

The chain recombines TRBV11-2 with TRBJ1-5; 7 positions agree with TRBD1. Germline lookup yields CDR1 SGHAT and CDR2 FQNNGV. Germline trimming cut 5 bases from V and 6 bases from J; bases unmatched to any gene: 7. The CDR3 contains 14 residues. DNA of the CDR3: TGTGCCAGCAGCGAAACAGGGGTCGGTCAGCCCCAGCATTTT. As protein: CASSETGVGQPQHF.

CDR3 in DNA: TGTGCCAGCAGGCGGACTAGCTATCCAGATCATACGCAGTATTTT. Translation: CASRRTSYPDHTQYF. The V call is TRBV11-2, the J call TRBJ2-3; 8 nucleotides align to TRBD2. V gave up 6 bases and J gave up 7 bases; unmatched junction bases: 12. The germline V gene encodes CDR1 SGHAT and CDR2 FQNNGV. The length of the CDR3 is 15 residues. The full variable domain, its missing parts supplied by reference TRBV11-2 and TRBJ2-3, is EAGVAQSPRYKIIEKRQSVAFWCNPISGHATLYWYQQILGQGPKLLIQFQNNGVVDDSQLPKDRFSAERLKGVDSTLKIQPAKLEDSAVYLCASRRTSYPDHTQYFGPGTRLTVL.

The genes are TRBV19 and TRBJ1-4; D remains ambiguous. Looked up from germline, CDR1 is LNHDA and CDR2 is SQIVND (reference sequence). Trimming cost V 5 bases and J 0 bases, with 10 bases left between them. This CDR3 has 15 amino acids. DNA for the CDR3: TGTGCCAGTAGTGCATTACACCCAACTAATGAAAAACTGTTTTTT. Residues: CASSALHPTNEKLFF.

This chain links TRBV4-3 with TRBJ2-1; tentatively, D is TRBD2 (6 bases). CDR1 is LGHNA, CDR2 YSLEER, per germline. The germline V and J ends were trimmed by 1 base and 2 bases, with 9 bases remaining between them. The CDR3 is 15 residues long. This CDR3 is CASSQGGGTYNEQFF. The DNA for the CDR3 is TGCGCCAGCAGCCAAGGTGGGGGGACCTACAATGAGCAGTTCTTC.

CDR3 region: CASSSTPTGVGGELFF. The CDR3 DNA reads TGTGCCAGCAGCTCGACACCGACAGGGGTGGGCGGGGAGCTGTTTTTT. The chain recombines TRBV7-3 with TRBJ2-2; 8 positions agree with TRBD1. The germline V gene has CDR1 SGHTA and CDR2 FQGTGA. The trim removed 4 bases at V and 7 bases at J, leaving 11 bases unmatched. This CDR3 spans 16 amino acids.

The rearrangement links TRBV6-5 to TRBJ2-7, with D perhaps TRBD1 (6 bases). The CDR3 consists of 15 residues. Deletions cut 6 bases from V and 2 bases from J, with 17 bases between. Germline CDR1 and CDR2: MNHEY and SVGAGI. CDR3 DNA: TGTGCCAGCAGCTACAAGGCAGGGGCGCCCTACGAGCAGTACTTC. Its protein is CASSYKAGAPYEQYF.

This clone was found once. The chain recombines TRBV28 with TRBJ2-7; 8 bases match TRBD1. Per germline, CDR1 MDHEN and CDR2 SYDVKM. This CDR3 is built from 14 residues. V lost 1 base to trimming and J lost 4 bases; unmatched junction nucleotides: 3. CDR3 coding DNA: TGTGCCAGCAGTTTATCGGGACAGGTGTACGAGCAGTACTTC. Amino acid sequence: CASSLSGQVYEQYF.

V is TRBV7-9 and J is TRBJ1-5, with 8 bases matching TRBD1. Germline lookup yields CDR1 SEHNR and CDR2 FQNEAQ (reference sequence). Trimming at V came to 1 base and at J to 1 base, leaving 9 bases not matched to a gene. The CDR3 is 18 amino acids. CDR3 DNA sequence: TGTGCCAGCAGCTTAGAGCTCAGGACAGGGATGAGCAATCAGCCCCAGCATTTT. It yields the protein CASSLELRTGMSNQPQHF.

There are a few counts of this clone. This sequence joins TRBV12-5 and TRBJ2-7; D is possibly TRBD1 (6 bases). The length of the CDR3 is 15 residues. V gave up 3 bases and J gave up 2 bases, with 14 bases separating them. CDR1 is LGHNT, CDR2 FRNRAP, per germline. As DNA, the CDR3 is TGTGCTAGTGGTTTAGAACAGGGCCTAACCTACGAGCAGTACTTC. Its protein is CASGLEQGLTYEQYF.

Regarding this clone: The germline gene is not matched at one end of the junction; a read error may be the cause. The rearrangement joins TRBV7-9 to TRBJ2-5; no clear D. The DNA end favors TRBJ2-7, so the J call may be wrong. The germline gives CDR1 SEHNR, CDR2 FQNEAQ (reference sequence). This CDR3 is built from 13 residues. The CDR3 protein is CSSSLNTNYEQYF. CDR3 DNA: TGTTCCAGCAGCTTAAACACAAACTACGAGCAGTACTTC.

The DNA of the CDR3 is TGTGCCAGCAGTGGGGGGCTAGGAAATCAGCCCCAGCATTTT. Translation: CASSGGLGNQPQHF. This rearrangement joins TRBV6-1 to TRBJ1-5, with D possibly TRBD1 on 6 matching bases. The CDR3 sequence is 14 residues long. In germline, CDR1 is MNHNS, CDR2 SASEGT. With 4 bases removed from V and 4 bases from J, the gap between germline ends came to 11 bases.

The CDR3 reads CASSKGQGNYNEQFF. In DNA, the CDR3 is TGCGCCAGCAGCAAGGGACAGGGAAACTACAATGAGCAGTTCTTC. This chain links TRBV5-1 with TRBJ2-1; TRBD1 matches 9 bases. V gave up 4 bases and J gave up 3 bases; unmatched junction bases: 5. The CDR3 runs 15 residues. Germline CDR1 SGHRS, CDR2 YFSETQ.

The V gene is TRBV6-4, the J gene TRBJ2-1, with 8 bases that match TRBD2. CDR1 and CDR2 from the germline V gene are MRHNA and SNTAGT. Trimming took 5 bases from V and 0 from J; bases not matched to a gene: 9. This CDR3 has 17 residues. This CDR3 reads CASSSRTSRGSYNEQFF. The CDR3 DNA reads as TGTGCCAGCAGTTCGAGGACTAGCCGAGGCTCCTACAATGAGCAGTTCTTC.

For the CDR3, the DNA is TGTGCCAGCAGTGACCGGGGACAGGGGGCCACCGGGGAGCTGTTTTTT. This translates into CASSDRGQGATGELFF. The chain recombines TRBV2 with TRBJ2-2, with TRBD1 matching over 12 bases. Trimming cost V 3 bases and J 4 bases; bases outside gene matches: 3. Germline-derived CDR1 and CDR2 are SNHLY and FYNNEI. This CDR3 comprises 16 residues.

The J gene is TRBJ1-5, the V gene TRBV7-3, with D perhaps matching TRBD1 (6 bases). CDR1 is SGHTA and CDR2 is FQGTGA in the germline V gene. Trimming took 3 bases from V and 6 from J, leaving 27 bases between them. This CDR3 is 19 amino acids long. CDR3 sequence: CASSFPRVGSRGACQPQHF. In DNA, the CDR3 is TGTGCCAGCAGCTTTCCCCGGGTTGGCTCCAGGGGCGCCTGTCAGCCCCAGCATTTT.

This chain links TRBV7-9 with TRBJ2-1; 11 bases map to TRBD1. Germline loops: CDR1 SEHNR, CDR2 FQNEAQ (reference sequence). This CDR3 has 15 residues. The J segment lost 9 bases and the V segment lost 2 bases, leaving 6 bases of the junction unmatched. CDR3 bases: TGTGCCAGCAGCTTATCCGGGACAGGGGGGATTGAGCAGTTCTTC. Its translation: CASSLSGTGGIEQFF.

This chain links TRBV6-1 with TRBJ2-1; 14 positions agree with TRBD2. V dropped 8 bases and J dropped 6; count of bases not matched to a gene: 0. Germline V gives CDR1 MNHNS, CDR2 SASEGT. The CDR3 length is 13 residues. The CDR3 spells CASGTSGGNEQFF. CDR3 sequence (DNA): TGTGCCAGCGGGACTAGCGGGGGCAATGAGCAGTTCTTC.